This T cell receptor beta chain was documented in a study of T cell responses to AZD1222 COVID-19 vaccine. The study's findings and limits: Just a handful of people given AZD1222 tested seropositive at baseline. Sampled repertoires all dated from after the peak T cell response.

The CDR3 extends over 13 amino acids. With 1 base removed from V and 2 bases from J, the gap between germline ends came to 5 bases. Germline CDR1 is LGHDT and CDR2 is YNNKEL (reference sequence). The method was immunoSEQ multiplex PCR; TCRdb's version includes in-frame clones alone and lacks a portion of them. The sample lists 150,000 or so clones; about 90% were seen once. As concerns this clone: The antigen is undetermined.

The sequencing used peripheral blood, collected 28 days after the second AZD1222 dose. This chain links TRBV3-1 (or the pseudogene TRBV3-2) with TRBJ1-2, with unresolved D. The receptor's source is an adult who received the AZD1222 COVID-19 vaccine. The CDR3 loop reads CASSQGGNYGYTF. The CDR3, as DNA: TGTGCCAGCAGCCAAGGCGGGAACTATGGCTACACCTTC.